This T cell receptor beta chain came from a study of identical twins. The cDNA had a unique molecular identifier and a template-switch universal primer site. MiXCR, applied by TCRdb to the 5' RACE reads, yields one record per CDR3 protein. The data hold just over 450,000 distinct CDR3 sequences, with 13% to 15% observed a single time. The CDR3 is 13 amino acids. V was pared by 5 bases and J by 3 bases, with 9 bases between. Germline V gives CDR1 SGHTA, CDR2 FQGNSA. In this sample, this clonotype turned up a few times. This sample also appeared in a second study, on yellow fever vaccine responses in identical twins.

The sequenced material came from CD4+ T cells sorted from blood. This sequence originates from a woman between 18 and 29 years old in good health. This chain links TRBV7-2 with TRBJ2-3, with D unresolved. The chain's CDR3 is CASSPELTDTQYF. CDR3 sequence (DNA): TGTGCCAGCAGCCCAGAATTGACAGATACGCAGTATTTT.